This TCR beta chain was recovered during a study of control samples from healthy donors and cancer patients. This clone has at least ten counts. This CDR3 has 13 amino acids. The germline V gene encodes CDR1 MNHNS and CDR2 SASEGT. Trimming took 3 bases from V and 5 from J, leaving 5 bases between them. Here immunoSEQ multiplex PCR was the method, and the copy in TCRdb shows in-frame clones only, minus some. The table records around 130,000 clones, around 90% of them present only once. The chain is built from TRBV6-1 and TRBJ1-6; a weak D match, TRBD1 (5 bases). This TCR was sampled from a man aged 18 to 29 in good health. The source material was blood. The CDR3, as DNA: TGTGCCAGCAGTGACAGGGATAATTCACCCCTCCACTTT. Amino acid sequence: CASSDRDNSPLHF.